This T cell receptor (beta chain) was sequenced in a study of cytomegalovirus exposure and HLA in healthy donors. The CDR3 spans 15 residues. Germline-derived CDR1 and CDR2 are SGHAT and FQNNGV. Trimming removed 5 bases from V and 3 bases from J; junction bases left unmatched: 3. Points from the study as a whole: Among the sequence variants, a highly shared cluster was likely an artifact of sequencing. Later work associated 16,951 TCR beta sequences with HLA alleles at 0.05 false discovery rate. Accurate HLA-A and HLA-B prediction from TCR beta sequences was reported for most subjects. Within an earlier analysis, most TCR beta V segments proved productive either about 90% or about 30% of the time.

This clone was seen once. The antigen remains unidentified. Primers included in the PCR were 60 Vbeta and 13 Jbeta primers. TCRdb's table, derived via immunoSEQ multiplex PCR, lists solely in-frame clones and lacks some. The data hold about 160,000 clones, with 87% observed a single time. The chain has TRBV11-2 and TRBJ1-5; 11 bases fit TRBD1. The sequencing sample was made of PBMCs. The TCR was taken from a woman aged 25 to 39 in good health and CMV-seronegative. Written as DNA, the CDR3 is TGTGCCAGCAGCCAGGGACAGGGGGACAATCAGCCCCAGCATTTT. It encodes CASSQGQGDNQPQHF.